These T cell receptor beta chains were read from a single sample in a study of blood T cell repertoires in COVID-19. Profiled with immunoSEQ multiplex PCR; TCRdb holds only in-frame clones, not every one. The table has over 200,000 clones, roughly 89% seen once. Material for sequencing was peripheral blood. The receptors originated from a man between 25 and 39 years old who had recovered from COVID-19. CDR3s include the opening cysteine and the closing phenylalanine or tryptophan. D genes are given only for firm matches. The size entry is marked missing in some rows and otherwise reads once, few, many or a size class.

D	V	size	J	CDR3	DNA
TRBD1	TRBV6-5	NA	TRBJ1-2	CASSSRQGPNYGYTF	TGTGCCAGCAGTTCACGACAGGGGCCTAACTATGGCTACACCTTC
TRBD1	TRBV5-1	NA	TRBJ1-2	CASSPRQGGNYGYTF	TGCGCCAGCAGCCCAAGACAGGGAGGCAACTATGGCTACACCTTC
TRBD1	TRBV5-6	NA	TRBJ1-1	CASSLMTGEAFF	TGTGCCAGCAGCTTGATGACAGGGGAAGCTTTCTTT
TRBD1	TRBV6-5	few	TRBJ1-2	CASASGTGFGYTF	TGTGCCAGCGCATCCGGGACAGGGTTTGGCTACACCTTC
TRBD1	TRBV5-1	NA	TRBJ1-2	CASTRQGANYGYTF	TGCGCCAGCACCCGGCAGGGGGCAAACTATGGCTACACCTTC
NA	TRBV27	NA	TRBJ1-4	CASRRLGDTNEKLFF	TGTGCCAGCAGGCGCTTGGGAGACACTAATGAAAAACTGTTTTTT
TRBD1	TRBV6-5	NA	TRBJ1-6	CASTYATGGYSPLHF	TGTGCCAGCACTTACGCGACAGGGGGATATTCACCCCTCCACTTT
NA	TRBV4-3	NA	TRBJ1-2	CASSQEPGRGYTF	TGCGCCAGCAGCCAAGAACCAGGGCGGGGCTACACCTTC
NA	TRBV5-1	NA	TRBJ2-7	CASSLAGWAISYEQYF	TGCGCCAGCAGCTTGGCCGGTTGGGCTATCTCCTACGAGCAGTACTTC
TRBD1	TRBV14	few	TRBJ1-2	CASSQEQLDWDRSYTF	TGTGCCAGCAGCCAAGAACAATTGGATTGGGACAGGTCTTACACCTTC
TRBD1	TRBV28	few	TRBJ2-7	CASHGRDRRSYEQYF	TGTGCCAGCCATGGAAGGGACAGGCGATCCTACGAGCAGTACTTC
NA	TRBV5-6	NA	TRBJ1-5	CASSLTQGRGIQPQHF	TGTGCCAGTAGCTTGACCCAGGGCAGAGGAATTCAGCCCCAGCATTTT
TRBD2	TRBV11-2	NA	TRBJ2-3	CASSSRPTSDRTDTQYF	TGTGCCAGCAGCTCACGACCAACTAGCGATCGCACAGATACGCAGTATTTT
TRBD1	TRBV10-1	NA	TRBJ2-3	CASSDARQGLGTDTQYF	TGCGCCAGCAGTGACGCCCGACAGGGCCTTGGCACAGATACGCAGTATTTT
TRBD1	TRBV28	NA	TRBJ1-5	CASSSPDRVYQPQHF	TGTGCCAGCAGTTCCCCGGACAGGGTATACCAGCCCCAGCATTTT
TRBD1	TRBV29-1	NA	TRBJ1-2	CSAQGTGGDGYTF	TGCAGCGCCCAGGGGACAGGAGGCGATGGCTACACCTTC
TRBD2	TRBV29-1	NA	TRBJ2-7	CSVGGGYEQYF	TGCAGCGTTGGGGGGGGATACGAGCAGTACTTC
NA	TRBV3-1/TRBV3-2	NA	TRBJ1-4	CASSQDGGTNEKLFF	TGTGCCAGCAGCCAAGACGGAGGGACTAATGAAAAACTGTTTTTT